Given below is one T cell receptor beta chain in context. The data stem from a study of blood T cell repertoires in COVID-19. CDR1 is MNHEY and CDR2 is SVGAGI in the germline V gene. Losses at the gene ends were 8 bases for V and 7 bases for J; bases not matched to a gene: 10. CDR3 size: 14 residues. Produced via immunoSEQ multiplex PCR; TCRdb's table is partial and in-frame only. The sample carries 230,000 or so clones, about 85% recorded once. This chain connects TRBV6-5 to TRBJ2-2, with 7 bases fitting TRBD2. Sequences were obtained from peripheral blood. The origin of this receptor is a man aged 30 to 39 with active or convalescent COVID-19. CDR3 loop: CASGEGGVGGELFF. The CDR3 DNA follows: TGTGCCAGCGGAGAGGGAGGGGTCGGCGGGGAGCTGTTTTTT.